The rows below give T cell receptor beta chains drawn from one sample of a study of memory CD4+ T cells and cytomegalovirus serostatus. TCRdb's table, derived via immunoSEQ multiplex PCR, lists solely in-frame clones and lacks some. This sample carries 45,000 to 50,000 clones, more than 70% of them seen once, and the ten largest clones take 0.78%. Sequenced sample: memory CD4+ T cells from blood. These receptors were obtained from an adult in good health and CMV-seronegative. Each CDR3 is given with its conserved first and last residue. D genes are given only for firm matches. Expanded clones get a size class; other rows say once, few or many, or leave the size out.

CDR3 protein: CASSLKAGWETQYF; CDR3 DNA: TGTGCCAGCAGTTTAAAGGCAGGTTGGGAGACCCAGTACTTC; D gene: NA; J gene: TRBJ2-5; V gene: TRBV28; clone size: NA
CDR3 protein: CASSLEGGGNIQYF; CDR3 DNA: TGCGCCAGCAGCTTGGAAGGAGGGGGGAACATTCAGTACTTC; D gene: NA; J gene: TRBJ2-4; V gene: TRBV5-1; clone size: NA
CDR3 protein: CASAAQPNTEAFF; CDR3 DNA: TGTGCTAGTGCGGCACAGCCGAACACTGAAGCTTTCTTT; D gene: NA; J gene: TRBJ1-1; V gene: TRBV12-5; clone size: NA
CDR3 protein: CASSYPDQGNTIYF; CDR3 DNA: TGTGCCAGCAGTTACCCGGACCAGGGAAACACCATATATTTT; D gene: NA; J gene: TRBJ1-3; V gene: TRBV6-6; clone size: few
CDR3 protein: CASSLSRQRIYTEAFF; CDR3 DNA: TGTGCCAGCAGCTTATCCCGACAGAGGATATACACTGAAGCTTTCTTT; D gene: NA; J gene: TRBJ1-1; V gene: TRBV7-9; clone size: NA
CDR3 protein: CASSPSQGGYTF; CDR3 DNA: TGTGCCAGCTCACCATCACAAGGTGGCTACACCTTC; D gene: NA; J gene: TRBJ1-2; V gene: TRBV18; clone size: NA
CDR3 protein: CASSSLDSGSPRTYEQYF; CDR3 DNA: TGTGCCAGCAGTTCCTTGGATAGCGGGAGCCCCCGTACCTACGAGCAGTACTTC; D gene: TRBD2; J gene: TRBJ2-7; V gene: TRBV5-5; clone size: NA
CDR3 protein: CASSSRQGAIGEQYF; CDR3 DNA: TGTGCCAGCAGCTCCCGGCAGGGAGCAATCGGGGAGCAGTACTTC; D gene: NA; J gene: TRBJ2-7; V gene: TRBV5-4; clone size: NA
CDR3 protein: CASSTLGDYGYTF; CDR3 DNA: TGTGCCAGCAGCACCCTGGGGGACTATGGCTACACCTTC; D gene: NA; J gene: TRBJ1-2; V gene: TRBV11-2; clone size: NA
CDR3 protein: CASSSPGLSKNIQYF; CDR3 DNA: TGTGCCAGCAGCTCCCCCGGGTTGTCCAAAAACATTCAGTACTTC; D gene: NA; J gene: TRBJ2-4; V gene: TRBV5-6; clone size: NA
CDR3 protein: CASSFSTHYEQYF; CDR3 DNA: TGTGCCAGCAGCTTTTCAACCCACTACGAGCAGTACTTC; D gene: NA; J gene: TRBJ2-7; V gene: TRBV11-2; clone size: few
CDR3 protein: CASSWARTSGRGYEQYF; CDR3 DNA: TGTGCCAGCAGCTGGGCGAGAACTAGCGGGAGAGGGTACGAGCAGTACTTC; D gene: TRBD2; J gene: TRBJ2-7; V gene: TRBV5-5; clone size: once
CDR3 protein: CASSRTGMDEQFF; CDR3 DNA: TGTGCCAGCTCGCGGACAGGGATGGATGAGCAGTTCTTC; D gene: TRBD1; J gene: TRBJ2-1; V gene: TRBV18; clone size: once
CDR3 protein: CAITPLGGNTEAFF; CDR3 DNA: TGTGCCATCACCCCTTTAGGGGGGAACACTGAAGCTTTCTTT; D gene: NA; J gene: TRBJ1-1; V gene: TRBV10-3; clone size: NA
CDR3 protein: CASSQGSGQGFLNQPQHF; CDR3 DNA: TGCGCCAGCAGCCAAGGCTCGGGACAGGGGTTCCTGAATCAGCCCCAGCATTTT; D gene: TRBD1; J gene: TRBJ1-5; V gene: TRBV4-1; clone size: NA
CDR3 protein: CASRDRGIKGYEQYF; CDR3 DNA: TGTGCCAGCAGGGACAGGGGGATCAAGGGCTACGAGCAGTACTTC; D gene: TRBD1; J gene: TRBJ2-7; V gene: TRBV28; clone size: NA
CDR3 protein: CASSYRGGVNTGELFF; CDR3 DNA: TGTGCCAGCAGCTACAGGGGAGGGGTGAATACCGGGGAGCTGTTTTTT; D gene: NA; J gene: TRBJ2-2; V gene: TRBV7-9; clone size: NA
CDR3 protein: CAWSVDSGRLEQYF; CDR3 DNA: TGTGCCTGGAGTGTGGATAGCGGGAGGCTCGAGCAGTACTTC; D gene: TRBD2; J gene: TRBJ2-7; V gene: TRBV30; clone size: NA
CDR3 protein: CAWMYYGGGNEKLFF; CDR3 DNA: TGTGCCTGGATGTATTATGGGGGAGGGAATGAAAAACTGTTTTTT; D gene: NA; J gene: TRBJ1-4; V gene: TRBV30; clone size: once
CDR3 protein: CASSLGGASYGYTF; CDR3 DNA: TGTGCCAGCAGCTTAGGAGGGGCCTCCTATGGCTACACCTTC; D gene: NA; J gene: TRBJ1-2; V gene: TRBV7-2; clone size: NA
CDR3 protein: CASSSGEAGVVGELFF; CDR3 DNA: TGCGCCAGCAGCTCAGGAGAAGCGGGAGTGGTCGGGGAGCTGTTTTTT; D gene: TRBD2; J gene: TRBJ2-2; V gene: TRBV5-1; clone size: NA
CDR3 protein: CASSPWTSGVPSTDTQYF; CDR3 DNA: TGTGCCAGCAGCCCCTGGACTAGCGGAGTCCCTAGCACAGATACGCAGTATTTT; D gene: TRBD2; J gene: TRBJ2-3; V gene: TRBV7-2; clone size: NA
CDR3 protein: CASSRREGLQETQYF; CDR3 DNA: TGCGCCAGCAGCCGAAGGGAGGGATTACAAGAGACCCAGTACTTC; D gene: TRBD2; J gene: TRBJ2-5; V gene: TRBV5-1; clone size: NA
CDR3 protein: CASSYSFRDSSYEQYF; CDR3 DNA: TGTGCCAGCAGTTACAGCTTCCGGGACAGCTCCTACGAGCAGTACTTC; D gene: TRBD1; J gene: TRBJ2-7; V gene: TRBV6-5; clone size: NA
CDR3 protein: CASSLVSSGIGTEAFF; CDR3 DNA: TGTGCCAGCAGCTTAGTGAGTTCGGGTATTGGCACTGAAGCTTTCTTT; D gene: NA; J gene: TRBJ1-1; V gene: TRBV7-2; clone size: once
CDR3 protein: CASSAKETQYF; CDR3 DNA: TGTGCCAGCAGCGCTAAAGAGACCCAGTACTTC; D gene: NA; J gene: TRBJ2-5; V gene: TRBV2; clone size: NA
CDR3 protein: CASSSDANTIYF; CDR3 DNA: TGTGCCAGCAGCTCAGATGCAAACACCATATATTTT; D gene: NA; J gene: TRBJ1-3; V gene: TRBV7-9; clone size: NA
CDR3 protein: CASAQGTYEQYF; CDR3 DNA: TGTGCCAGTGCACAGGGGACCTACGAGCAGTACTTC; D gene: TRBD1; J gene: TRBJ2-7; V gene: TRBV6-6; clone size: NA
CDR3 protein: CAGQWNQEFF; CDR3 DNA: TGTGCAGGGCAGTGGAACCAGGAGTTCTTC; D gene: NA; J gene: TRBJ2-1; V gene: TRBV27; clone size: NA
CDR3 protein: CATSRGTGGRRAGYNEQFF; CDR3 DNA: TGTGCCACCAGCAGGGGGACAGGGGGCCGAAGAGCGGGGTACAATGAGCAGTTCTTC; D gene: TRBD1; J gene: TRBJ2-1; V gene: TRBV15; clone size: medium-sized
CDR3 protein: CASSYAGPYEQYF; CDR3 DNA: TGTGCCAGCAGTTACGCGGGACCCTACGAGCAGTACTTC; D gene: NA; J gene: TRBJ2-7; V gene: TRBV6-6; clone size: NA
CDR3 protein: CASSSDEMTAYEQYF; CDR3 DNA: TGTGCCAGCAGCTCAGACGAGATGACGGCTTACGAGCAGTACTTC; D gene: NA; J gene: TRBJ2-7; V gene: TRBV7-9; clone size: few
CDR3 protein: CASGLAGGRHKETQYF; CDR3 DNA: TGTGCCAGCGGACTAGCGGGAGGGCGGCACAAAGAGACCCAGTACTTC; D gene: TRBD2; J gene: TRBJ2-5; V gene: TRBV27; clone size: NA
CDR3 protein: CASSLGGTSGGYTF; CDR3 DNA: TGCGCCAGCAGCTTGGGGGGGACGTCAGGAGGCTACACCTTC; D gene: NA; J gene: TRBJ1-2; V gene: TRBV5-1; clone size: NA
CDR3 protein: CASSYGPRQGGEQYF; CDR3 DNA: TGTGCCAGCAGTTACGGACCCAGACAGGGAGGCGAGCAGTACTTC; D gene: NA; J gene: TRBJ2-7; V gene: TRBV6-5; clone size: NA
CDR3 protein: CASSEGTQGLAKAFF; CDR3 DNA: TGTGCCAGCAGTGAGGGAACTCAGGGCCTAGCCAAAGCTTTCTTT; D gene: NA; J gene: TRBJ1-1; V gene: TRBV6-1; clone size: NA
CDR3 protein: CASSELLNTEAFF; CDR3 DNA: TGTGCCAGCAGTGAACTCCTGAACACTGAAGCTTTCTTT; D gene: NA; J gene: TRBJ1-1; V gene: TRBV6-1; clone size: NA
CDR3 protein: CASSSLKPPYEQYF; CDR3 DNA: TGTGCCAGCAGTTCTCTCAAGCCTCCCTACGAGCAGTACTTC; D gene: NA; J gene: TRBJ2-7; V gene: TRBV6-1; clone size: NA
CDR3 protein: CASSPSGNYGYTF; CDR3 DNA: TGTGCCAGTAGCCCCTCAGGGAACTATGGCTACACCTTC; D gene: NA; J gene: TRBJ1-2; V gene: TRBV19; clone size: medium-sized
CDR3 protein: CASSLGQAPNTEAFF; CDR3 DNA: TGCGCCAGCAGCCTAGGACAGGCCCCGAACACTGAAGCTTTCTTT; D gene: TRBD1; J gene: TRBJ1-1; V gene: TRBV5-1; clone size: few
CDR3 protein: CASSQDRPGTLPPYEQYF; CDR3 DNA: TGTGCCAGCAGCCAAGACCGACCCGGGACCTTACCCCCCTACGAGCAGTACTTC; D gene: NA; J gene: TRBJ2-7; V gene: TRBV14; clone size: NA
CDR3 protein: CSARDPRKLNTEAFF; CDR3 DNA: TGCAGCGCCAGGGACCCCAGAAAGTTAAACACTGAAGCTTTCTTT; D gene: NA; J gene: TRBJ1-1; V gene: TRBV29-1; clone size: NA
CDR3 protein: CASSHAGLVTEAFF; CDR3 DNA: TGTGCCAGCAGCCACGCAGGGTTGGTAACTGAAGCTTTCTTT; D gene: NA; J gene: TRBJ1-1; V gene: TRBV14; clone size: NA
CDR3 protein: CASSLGSIMNTEAFF; CDR3 DNA: TGTGCCAGCAGCTTAGGATCGATTATGAACACTGAAGCTTTCTTT; D gene: NA; J gene: TRBJ1-1; V gene: TRBV7-9; clone size: NA
CDR3 protein: CASSPLQASWNTEAFF; CDR3 DNA: TGCGCCAGCAGCCCGCTTCAGGCGTCCTGGAACACTGAAGCTTTCTTT; D gene: NA; J gene: TRBJ1-1; V gene: TRBV4-1; clone size: NA
CDR3 protein: CSVAGQPQETQYF; CDR3 DNA: TGCAGCGTTGCTGGACAGCCCCAAGAGACCCAGTACTTC; D gene: NA; J gene: TRBJ2-5; V gene: TRBV29-1; clone size: NA
CDR3 protein: CASSPVWTGAYEQYF; CDR3 DNA: TGTGCCAGCTCACCGGTCTGGACAGGGGCCTACGAGCAGTACTTC; D gene: TRBD1; J gene: TRBJ2-7; V gene: TRBV18; clone size: few
CDR3 protein: CSVPILAGEQFF; CDR3 DNA: TGCAGCGTCCCCATACTAGCCGGTGAGCAGTTCTTC; D gene: NA; J gene: TRBJ2-1; V gene: TRBV29-1; clone size: few
CDR3 protein: CASSLQVWGTGELFF; CDR3 DNA: TGTGCCAGCAGCTTACAGGTTTGGGGCACCGGGGAGCTGTTTTTT; D gene: NA; J gene: TRBJ2-2; V gene: TRBV5-5; clone size: few
CDR3 protein: CASSPRGTGIANEKLFF; CDR3 DNA: TGTGCCAGCAGCCCCCGGGGGACAGGGATTGCTAATGAAAAACTGTTTTTT; D gene: TRBD1; J gene: TRBJ1-4; V gene: TRBV7-8; clone size: once
CDR3 protein: CASRGQGVGYGYTF; CDR3 DNA: TGTGCCAGCAGAGGACAGGGGGTGGGTTATGGCTACACCTTC; D gene: TRBD1; J gene: TRBJ1-2; V gene: TRBV6-5; clone size: NA
CDR3 protein: CASSPGPASYEQYF; CDR3 DNA: TGTGCCAGCAGCCCAGGTCCTGCCTCCTACGAGCAGTACTTC; D gene: NA; J gene: TRBJ2-7; V gene: TRBV7-8; clone size: NA
CDR3 protein: CASSIGVAGPWTDTQYF; CDR3 DNA: TGTGCCAGTAGTATAGGAGTAGCGGGTCCTTGGACAGATACGCAGTATTTT; D gene: TRBD2; J gene: TRBJ2-3; V gene: TRBV19; clone size: NA
CDR3 protein: CASQQIPGPNTGELFF; CDR3 DNA: TGTGCCAGTCAACAAATTCCGGGACCGAACACCGGGGAGCTGTTTTTT; D gene: NA; J gene: TRBJ2-2; V gene: TRBV19; clone size: NA
CDR3 protein: CATQQGPSSYEQYF; CDR3 DNA: TGTGCCACCCAACAGGGCCCGAGCTCCTACGAGCAGTACTTC; D gene: NA; J gene: TRBJ2-7; V gene: TRBV6-6; clone size: once